These 6 T cell receptor beta chains share one sample of origin, sequenced in a study of T cells in Graves' hyperthyroidism and ophthalmopathy. The source material, RNA transcripts, was used to amplify TCR beta CDR3 regions. The TCR CDR3 was amplified in a first-round RT-PCR using the HTBI primer set. Each CDR3 protein gets one entry after TCRdb re-called the multiplex PCR reads with MiXCR. The sample includes 540,000 or so distinct CDR3 sequences, 15% to 18% of them seen just once. Sequenced input: blood. Receptors originate from a woman under 40 with Graves' hyperthyroidism.

This clonotype showed up many times. The rearrangement joins TRBV28 to TRBJ1-2; TRBD1 agrees at 9 bases. The ends lost 8 bases at V and 7 bases at J; junction bases unmatched: 8. There are 13 residues in the CDR3. Per germline, CDR1 MDHEN and CDR2 SYDVKM. The CDR3 DNA reads TGTGCCAGCTGCTCGGGACAGGGCACTGGCTACACCTTC. Translating gives CASCSGQGTGYTF.

This clonotype was recorded a few times. V and J are TRBV18 and TRBJ2-7; D unclear. Germline-derived CDR1 and CDR2 are KGHSH and LQKENI. The CDR3 runs to 17 residues. V was shortened by 0 bases and J by 0 bases, with 15 bases between the two germline ends. The CDR3 loop reads CASSPPRLSTYSYEQYF. The CDR3 nucleotides read TGTGCCAGCTCACCACCCAGACTTTCTACATACTCCTACGAGCAGTACTTC.

This clonotype was seen at least ten times. The chain uses TRBV28 and TRBJ1-3; the D is unclear. Trimming stripped 3 bases from V and 1 base from J, with 10 bases between. The CDR3 has 15 amino acids. The germline CDR1 and CDR2 sequences are MDHEN and SYDVKM. The CDR3 DNA reads as TGTGCCAGCAGTTTTACCTCAGCTTCTGGAAACACCATATATTTT. The encoded protein is CASSFTSASGNTIYF.

This clonotype was seen many times. The chain couples TRBV18 to TRBJ2-3; D is unclear. This CDR3 is 13 amino acids long. V lost 3 bases, J lost 0 bases, and 4 bases lay in between. CDR1 is KGHSH and CDR2 is LQKENI in the germline V gene. CDR3 sequence: CASSPVSTDTQYF. In nucleotides, the CDR3 is TGTGCCAGCTCACCGGTCAGCACAGATACGCAGTATTTT.

This sequence joins TRBV3-1 and TRBJ2-1; 11 bases map to TRBD2. Germline lookup yields CDR1 LGHDT and CDR2 YNNKEL (reference sequence). There are 14 residues in the CDR3. Losses at the gene ends were 3 bases for V and 13 bases for J; bases not matched to a gene: 8. CDR3 sequence: CASSQTSGNAKQFF. CDR3 in DNA: TGTGCCAGCAGCCAGACTAGCGGGAATGCAAAACAGTTCTTC.

V and J are TRBV7-2 and TRBJ1-1; D is undetermined. CDR3 length equals 15 residues. V shed 0 bases and J shed 0 bases, with 8 bases lying between them. The germline V gene has CDR1 SGHTA and CDR2 FQGNSA. CDR3 residues: CASSLAFGMNTEAFF. CDR3 bases: TGTGCCAGCAGCTTAGCTTTTGGAATGAACACTGAAGCTTTCTTT.